This TCR beta chain came from a study of memory CD4+ T cells and cytomegalovirus serostatus. Study-wide results and caveats: Repertoires predicted CMV serostatus with median bootstrapped AUC of around 0.95.

Assay: immunoSEQ multiplex PCR; the TCRdb copy retains only in-frame clones and omits some. The table has 80,000 to 100,000 clones, roughly 80% seen once; the top ten hold less than 4%. V dropped 0 bases and J dropped 1; count of bases not matched to a gene: 1. Germline CDR1 and CDR2: SGHDT and YYEEEE. This CDR3 is 16 amino acids long. On this clone itself: What it binds is unknown.

The sort gate was single viable CD3+CD4+CD8-CD45RO+ cells for memory CD4+ T cells. The sequenced material came from memory CD4+ T cells from blood. The chain combines TRBV5-6 with TRBJ2-7, with 13 bases that match TRBD2. The receptor was isolated from an adult in good health and CMV-seropositive. The chain's CDR3 is CASSLGGLAGSYEQYF. The CDR3 coding sequence is TGTGCCAGCAGCTTGGGGGGACTAGCGGGATCCTACGAGCAGTACTTC.